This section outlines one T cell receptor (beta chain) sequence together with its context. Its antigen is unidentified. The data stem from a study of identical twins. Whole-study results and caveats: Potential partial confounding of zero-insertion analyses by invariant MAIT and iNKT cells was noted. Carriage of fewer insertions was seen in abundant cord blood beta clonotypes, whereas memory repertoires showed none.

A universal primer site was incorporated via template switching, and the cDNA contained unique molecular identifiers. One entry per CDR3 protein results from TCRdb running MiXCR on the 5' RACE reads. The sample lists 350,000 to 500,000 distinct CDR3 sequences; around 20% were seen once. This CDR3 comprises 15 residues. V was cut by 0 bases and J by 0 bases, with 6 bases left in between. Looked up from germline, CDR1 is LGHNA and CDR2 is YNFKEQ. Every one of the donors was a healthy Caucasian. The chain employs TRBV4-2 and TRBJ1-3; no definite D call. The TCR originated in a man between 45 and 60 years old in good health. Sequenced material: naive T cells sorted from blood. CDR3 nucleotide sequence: TGTGCCAGCAGCCAAGAGGCAAGCTCTGGAAACACCATATATTTT. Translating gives CASSQEASSGNTIYF.